The 7 T cell receptor beta chains below come from one sample, sequenced in a study of blood T cell repertoires in COVID-19. TCRdb's copy holds only in-frame clones and misses some; the assay was immunoSEQ multiplex PCR. The sample has some 24,000 clones; approximately 86% are singletons. The source material was peripheral blood. Receptors were obtained from a man aged 45-65 years with active COVID-19.

This sequence joins TRBV25-1 and TRBJ2-7; the match to TRBD1 covers 9 bases. The CDR3 loop spans 16 amino acids. Germline CDR1 is MGHDK and CDR2 is SYGVNS. The trim removed 4 bases at V and 4 bases at J, leaving 11 bases unmatched. CDR3 region: CASSVRDRDHRYEQYF. The CDR3 DNA reads as TGTGCCAGCAGTGTCCGGGACAGGGATCATCGTTACGAGCAGTACTTC.

CDR3 coding DNA: TGTGCCAGCAGTTGGACAGGGCCTGAAAAACTGTTTTTT. As protein: CASSWTGPEKLFF. The chain is built from TRBV6-6 and TRBJ1-4; 8 bases match TRBD1. CDR1 MNHNY and CDR2 SVGAGI come from the germline V gene (reference sequence). Trimming cost V 4 bases and J 7 bases; bases outside gene matches: 2. The CDR3 runs 13 residues.

V usage is TRBV19 and J usage is TRBJ2-6; maybe TRBD1 (5 bases). The V and J ends lost 6 bases and 3 bases respectively, with 12 bases between them. The germline gives CDR1 LNHDA, CDR2 SQIVND (reference sequence). The length of the CDR3 is 15 residues. DNA of the CDR3: TGTGCCAGTAGGCGACAGTTTTTTGGGGCCAACGTCCTGACTTTC. It specifies CASRRQFFGANVLTF.

In DNA, the CDR3 is TGTGCCAGCAGTCCAGAGGAGGGAGCTAATGAAAAACTGTTTTTT. Its translation: CASSPEEGANEKLFF. The chain uses TRBV2 and TRBJ1-4; unclear D gene. V lost 5 bases and J 3 bases, leaving 13 bases between the germline ends. The CDR3 loop spans 15 amino acids. The germline V gene encodes CDR1 SNHLY and CDR2 FYNNEI.

In its sample, this clone was seen once. This chain joins TRBV11-2 and TRBJ2-3; TRBD2 matches at 11 bases. Germline assignment: CDR1 SGHAT and CDR2 FQNNGV. Trimming at V came to 3 bases and at J to 1 base, leaving 3 bases not matched to a gene. This CDR3 has 16 residues. The CDR3 reads CASSLGTSGRTDTQYF. The CDR3 DNA follows: TGTGCCAGCAGCTTGGGGACTAGCGGACGCACAGATACGCAGTATTTT.

The CDR3 sequence is CASSVVSNTEAFF. CDR3 DNA sequence: TGCGCCAGCAGCGTTGTATCCAACACTGAAGCTTTCTTT. The V gene is TRBV5-1, the J gene TRBJ1-1; D ambiguous. V lost 4 bases and J 2 bases, leaving 9 bases between the germline ends. The CDR3 contains 13 residues. Looked up from germline, CDR1 is SGHRS and CDR2 is YFSETQ.

The rearrangement joins TRBV2 to TRBJ1-6; D is undetermined. CDR1 is SNHLY, CDR2 FYNNEI, per germline. V was clipped by 6 bases and J by 9 bases, with 9 bases between them. The CDR3 is made up of 12 amino acids. Written as DNA, the CDR3 is TGTGCCAGCAGACAAGAAATTTCACCCCTCCACTTT. This encodes CASRQEISPLHF.